Included here is one TCR beta chain sequence, with context. Its antigen is as yet unknown. This sample is part of a study of T cell repertoires in cytomegalovirus infection. Study outcomes and limitations: There were carriers of CMV plus the relevant HLA, and cumulative public TCR beta family frequency identified them. Dominating the ex vivo response were TCR beta clonotypes that were CMV-specific and HLA-C-restricted.

TCRdb fed the reads into MiXCR, producing one record per CDR3 protein. The table lists fewer than 550,000 distinct CDR3 sequences, about 11% of them singletons. V lost 8 bases and J lost 0, with 14 bases in between. The CDR3 is 15 amino acids. Per the germline V gene, CDR1 is MNHEY and CDR2 is SVGEGT. This rearrangement joins TRBV6-2 or TRBV6-3 to TRBJ1-3; possibly TRBD1 for D (6 bases). This clonotype was obtained from a human donor in good health (CMV status not recorded). Some clones in this sample may be carry-over from other donors' samples. Specimen: PBMCs. CDR3 amino acids: CASGLTGNSGNTIYF. DNA of the CDR3: TGTGCCAGCGGACTTACAGGGAACTCTGGAAACACCATATATTTT.